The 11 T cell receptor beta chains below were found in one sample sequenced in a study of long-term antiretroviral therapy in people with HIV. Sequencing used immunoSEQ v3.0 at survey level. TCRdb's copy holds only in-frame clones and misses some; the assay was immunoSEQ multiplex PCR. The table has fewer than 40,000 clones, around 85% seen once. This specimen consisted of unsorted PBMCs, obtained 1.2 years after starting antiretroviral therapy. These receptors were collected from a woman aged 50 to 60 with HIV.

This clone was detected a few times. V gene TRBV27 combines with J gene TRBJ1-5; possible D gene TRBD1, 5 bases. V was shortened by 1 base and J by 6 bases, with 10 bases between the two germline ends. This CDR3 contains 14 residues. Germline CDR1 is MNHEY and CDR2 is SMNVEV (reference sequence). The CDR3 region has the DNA TGTGCCAGCAGTTTATGGGGGGGTAGTCAGCCCCAGCATTTT. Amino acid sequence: CASSLWGGSQPQHF.

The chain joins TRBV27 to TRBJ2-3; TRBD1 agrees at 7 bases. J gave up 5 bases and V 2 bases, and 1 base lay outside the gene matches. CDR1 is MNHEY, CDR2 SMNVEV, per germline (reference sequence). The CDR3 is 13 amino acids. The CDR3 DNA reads TGTGCCAGCAGTTTAAACAGGGGAGATACGCAGTATTTT. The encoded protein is CASSLNRGDTQYF.

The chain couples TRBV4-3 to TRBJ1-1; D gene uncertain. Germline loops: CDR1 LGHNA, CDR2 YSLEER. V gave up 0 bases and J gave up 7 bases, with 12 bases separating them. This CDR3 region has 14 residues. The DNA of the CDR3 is TGCGCCAGCAGCCAAGATGTTGGATTTCTTGAAGCTTTCTTT. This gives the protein CASSQDVGFLEAFF.

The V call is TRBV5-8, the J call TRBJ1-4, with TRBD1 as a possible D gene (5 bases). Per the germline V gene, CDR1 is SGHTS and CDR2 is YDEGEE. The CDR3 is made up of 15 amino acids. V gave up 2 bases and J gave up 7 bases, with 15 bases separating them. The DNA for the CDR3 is TGTGCCAGCAGCTTAGGAGGGGATGGATTTGAAAAACTGTTTTTT. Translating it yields CASSLGGDGFEKLFF.

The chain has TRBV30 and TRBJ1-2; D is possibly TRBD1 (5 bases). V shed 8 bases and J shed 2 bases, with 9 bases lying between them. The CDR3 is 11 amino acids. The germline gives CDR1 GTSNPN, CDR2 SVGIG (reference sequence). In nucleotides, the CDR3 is TGTGCCCGGGGCCGAAACTATGGCTACACCTTC. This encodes CARGRNYGYTF.

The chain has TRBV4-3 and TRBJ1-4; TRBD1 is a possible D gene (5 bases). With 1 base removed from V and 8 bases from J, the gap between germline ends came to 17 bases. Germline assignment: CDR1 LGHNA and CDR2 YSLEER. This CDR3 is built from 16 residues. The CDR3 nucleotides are TGCGCCAGCAGCCAAGGGACCGGGACGGAAAGGGAAAAACTGTTTTTT. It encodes CASSQGTGTEREKLFF.

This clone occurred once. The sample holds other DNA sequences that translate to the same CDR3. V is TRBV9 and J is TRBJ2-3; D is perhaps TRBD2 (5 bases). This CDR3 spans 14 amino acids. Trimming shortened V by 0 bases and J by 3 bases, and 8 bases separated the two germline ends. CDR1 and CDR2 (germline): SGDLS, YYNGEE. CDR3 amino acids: CASSVEGSTDTQYF. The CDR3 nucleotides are TGTGCCAGCAGCGTAGAAGGGAGTACAGATACGCAGTATTTT.

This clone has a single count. CDR3 sequence reads: CASSLDQTGGTDTQYF. The CDR3 DNA follows: TGTGCCAGCAGCTTAGATCAAACAGGAGGCACAGATACGCAGTATTTT. The gene calls are TRBV11-3 and TRBJ2-3, with a tentative D call TRBD1 (5 bases). V lost 0 bases and J 1 base, leaving 11 bases between the germline ends. The CDR3 totals 16 residues. The germline V gene encodes CDR1 SGHNT and CDR2 YENEEA. Full variable domain (remainder filled in from reference TRBV11-3 and TRBJ2-3): EAGVVQSPRYKIIEKKQPVAFWCNPISGHNTLYWYLQNLGQGPELLIRYENEEAVDDSQLPKDRFSAERLKGVDSTLKIQPAELGDSAVYLCASSLDQTGGTDTQYFGPGTRLTVL.

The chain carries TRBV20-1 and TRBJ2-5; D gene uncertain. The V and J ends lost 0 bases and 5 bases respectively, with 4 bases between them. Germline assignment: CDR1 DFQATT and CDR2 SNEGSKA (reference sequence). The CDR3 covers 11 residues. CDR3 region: CSARDDETQYF. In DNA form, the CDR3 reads TGCAGTGCTAGAGATGACGAGACCCAGTACTTC.

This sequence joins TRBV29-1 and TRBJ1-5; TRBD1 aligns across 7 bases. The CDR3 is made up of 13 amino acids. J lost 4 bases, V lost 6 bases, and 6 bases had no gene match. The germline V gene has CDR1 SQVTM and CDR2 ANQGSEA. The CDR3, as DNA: TGCAGCGTAGGACAGGCCGATAATCAGCCCCAGCATTTT. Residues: CSVGQADNQPQHF.

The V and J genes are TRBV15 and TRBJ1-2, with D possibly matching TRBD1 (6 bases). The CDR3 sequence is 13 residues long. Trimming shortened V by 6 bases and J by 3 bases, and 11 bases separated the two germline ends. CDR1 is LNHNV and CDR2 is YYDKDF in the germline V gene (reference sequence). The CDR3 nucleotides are TGTGCCACCAGTAGGGGGGCGGACTATGGCTACACCTTC. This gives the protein CATSRGADYGYTF.